The 18 T cell receptor beta chains below come from one sample, sequenced in a study of regulatory T cells in long-lasting Graves disease. Libraries of TCR beta came from iRepertoire HTBI primers plus Arm-PCR of CDR3 regions. TCRdb re-called the multiplex PCR reads with MiXCR, one entry per CDR3 protein. The table includes fewer than 650,000 distinct CDR3 sequences, about 16% detected once. Time point reported: newly diagnosed GD, antithyroid drugs for less than 3 months. PBMC-derived RNA was used for the TCR library. This same sample was also part of a study on T cells in Graves' hyperthyroidism and ophthalmopathy.

Specimen: peripheral blood mononuclear cells (PBMCs), collected at new diagnosis, from a patient treated with antithyroid drugs. These receptors were obtained from a man younger than 35 with Graves disease.

The J gene is TRBJ2-1, the V gene TRBV20-1; no clear D gene. CDR3 size: 13 residues. V gave up 4 bases and J gave up 0 bases, with 7 bases separating them. Germline V CDR1 and CDR2: DFQATT, SNEGSKA (reference sequence). CDR3: CSATDSSYNEQFF. In nucleotides, the CDR3 is TGCAGTGCTACAGATTCCTCCTACAATGAGCAGTTCTTC.

This clonotype was picked up a small number of times. The rearrangement joins TRBV10-3 to TRBJ2-7; D is unclear. The length of the CDR3 is 11 residues. Trimming removed 5 bases from V and 2 bases from J, with 4 bases in between. Germline-derived CDR1 and CDR2 are ENHRY and SYGVKD. The CDR3 coding sequence is TGTGCCATCAGTAACACCTACGAGCAGTACTTC. Translation: CAISNTYEQYF.

The genes are TRBV7-3 and TRBJ2-3; perhaps TRBD2 as D (7 bases). Trimming shortened V by 4 bases and J by 0 bases, and 20 bases separated the two germline ends. The CDR3 covers 18 residues. The V gene's germline CDR1 is SGHTA and CDR2 FQGTGA. The CDR3 spells CASSSPWGGGASTDTQYF. The CDR3 nucleotides are TGTGCCAGCAGCTCCCCTTGGGGGGGGGGCGCTAGCACAGATACGCAGTATTTT.

V is TRBV29-1 and J is TRBJ2-7; possibly TRBD1 for D (5 bases). Trimming removed 7 bases at V and 2 bases at J, with 21 bases between. The CDR3 runs to 15 residues. CDR1 and CDR2 from the germline V gene are SQVTM and ANQGSEA. This CDR3 is CSAQPQTENPYEQYF. The CDR3 nucleotides read TGCAGCGCCCAACCTCAGACAGAGAATCCCTACGAGCAGTACTTC.

This clonotype was observed many times. This chain links TRBV7-3 with TRBJ2-3; 10 nucleotides match TRBD1. This CDR3 contains 14 residues. The germline gives CDR1 SGHTA, CDR2 FQGTGA. After removal of 4 bases from V and 4 bases from J, the junction contained 2 bases not matched to a gene. The CDR3 is CASSSGTGADTQYF. Here the CDR3 DNA reads TGTGCCAGCAGCTCCGGGACAGGGGCAGATACGCAGTATTTT.

The table lists this clonotype with a count of one. The chain is built from TRBV14 and TRBJ2-5, with D possibly being TRBD1 or TRBD2 (6 bases each). This CDR3 comprises 15 residues. Trimming removed 2 bases at V and 1 base at J, with 11 bases between. The V gene's germline CDR1 is SGHDN and CDR2 FVKESK. CDR3 nucleotides: TGTGCCAGCAGCCAACCCGGGGGCCCCCAAGAGACCCAGTACTTC. Its translation: CASSQPGGPQETQYF. Variable domain in full (rest from reference TRBV14 and TRBJ2-5): EAGVTQFPSHSVIEKGQTVTLRCDPISGHDNLYWYRRVMGKEIKFLLHFVKESKQDESGMPNNRFLAERTGGTYSTLKVQPAELEDSGVYFCASSQPGGPQETQYFGPGTRLLVL.

This clonotype was detected many times. V and J are TRBV11-3 and TRBJ2-7; 9 bases map to TRBD2. The CDR3 is 14 amino acids. The J segment lost 2 bases and the V segment lost 7 bases, leaving 6 bases of the junction unmatched. Germline values: CDR1 SGHNT, CDR2 YENEEA. The CDR3 DNA reads as TGTGCCAGCACCATAGCGGGAGAGACCTACGAGCAGTACTTC. Its protein product is CASTIAGETYEQYF.

At least ten counts were recorded for this clonotype. The chain recombines TRBV10-3 with TRBJ1-1; TRBD1 is a possible D gene (5 bases). Trimming shortened V by 8 bases and J by 1 base, and 14 bases separated the two germline ends. Per the germline V gene, CDR1 is ENHRY and CDR2 is SYGVKD. This CDR3 comprises 14 residues. CDR3 in amino acids: CAISRGSQNTEAFF. CDR3 in DNA: TGTGCCATCTCGCGGGGCAGTCAGAACACTGAAGCTTTCTTT.

In its sample, this clonotype was seen once. The V gene is TRBV11-2, the J gene TRBJ2-2; TRBD2 aligns across 10 bases. Germline assignment: CDR1 SGHAT and CDR2 FQNNGV. This CDR3 is built from 15 residues. Losses at the gene ends were 5 bases for V and 6 bases for J; bases not matched to a gene: 6. CDR3 protein: CASSTWTSGAGELFF. CDR3 coding DNA: TGTGCCAGCAGCACCTGGACTAGCGGAGCCGGGGAGCTGTTTTTT.

In its sample, this clonotype was seen many times. This chain links TRBV20-1 with TRBJ1-1; TRBD1 is a possible D gene (6 bases). The CDR3 covers 15 residues. Per germline, CDR1 DFQATT and CDR2 SNEGSKA (reference sequence). V gave up 4 bases and J gave up 0 bases, with 15 bases separating them. The CDR3 DNA is TGCAGTGCTATATACCCGACAGGAATGAACACTGAAGCTTTCTTT. Its translation: CSAIYPTGMNTEAFF.

The sample holds one count of this clonotype. The rearrangement uses TRBV7-2 and TRBJ2-1, with 8 bases lining up with TRBD2. The J call may be faulty, since TRBJ2-5 better matches the DNA end. Looked up from germline, CDR1 is SGHTA and CDR2 is FQGNSA. This CDR3 comprises 18 residues. The CDR3 bases are TGTACCAGCAGCTTGGGGCGGGAGGTGGCCATGGTGGCTGAGACCCAGTACTTC. It yields the protein CTSSLGREVAMVAETQYF.

Many counts were recorded for this clonotype. The J gene is TRBJ1-5, the V gene TRBV9; D is ambiguous. This CDR3 contains 13 residues. Germline V gene lookup returns CDR1 SGDLS and CDR2 YYNGEE. Trimming shortened V by 3 bases and J by 5 bases, and 9 bases separated the two germline ends. This chain's CDR3 is CASSGDSHQPQHF. The CDR3 coding sequence is TGTGCCAGCAGCGGCGACTCCCATCAGCCCCAGCATTTT.

This clonotype was observed a few times. V and J are TRBV20-1 and TRBJ2-7; TRBD2 agrees at 7 bases. This CDR3 comprises 15 residues. Germline V gives CDR1 DFQATT, CDR2 SNEGSKA (reference sequence). V trimming: 4 bases; J trimming: 5 bases; junction bases outside the gene matches: 14. Written as DNA, the CDR3 is TGCAGTGCTACTATTCGGCGGGAGTTAAGAAACGAGCAGTACTTC. Translating gives CSATIRRELRNEQYF.

V is TRBV7-2 and J is TRBJ1-1; maybe TRBD1 (6 bases). This CDR3 is 14 amino acids long. Germline V lookup: CDR1 SGHTA, CDR2 FQGNSA. V lost 1 base to trimming and J lost 2 bases, with 8 bases between them. The CDR3 nucleotides are TGTGCCAGCAGCTTAGACAGGGATAACACTGAAGCTTTCTTT. It specifies CASSLDRDNTEAFF.

This clonotype was seen only a few times. In nucleotides, the CDR3 is TGTGCCAGCCGATCGGGACAGGGTCACCGGGTCGACTCCTACGAGCAGTACTTC. Its translation: CASRSGQGHRVDSYEQYF. The chain uses TRBV5-4 and TRBJ2-7; 9 positions agree with TRBD1. The CDR3 runs 18 residues. Looked up from germline, CDR1 is SGHNT and CDR2 is YYREEE (reference sequence). With 7 bases clipped from V and 0 bases from J, the junction kept 17 bases outside the gene matches.

The chain recombines TRBV29-1 with TRBJ1-1; D gene ambiguous. Trimming stripped 4 bases from V and 5 bases from J, with 14 bases between. This CDR3 has 13 amino acids. Germline values: CDR1 SQVTM, CDR2 ANQGSEA. The CDR3 nucleotides read TGCAGCGTTGTTAAAGAGGTAAGGACTGAAGCTTTCTTT. It is translated as CSVVKEVRTEAFF.

In its sample, this clonotype was seen a few times. The rearrangement joins TRBV27 to TRBJ1-6; D is unclear. CDR3 length: 17 amino acids. Trimming cost V 5 bases and J 0 bases, with 14 bases left between them. Germline V CDR1 and CDR2: MNHEY, SMNVEV (reference sequence). This CDR3 reads CASSRISSSSYNSPLHF. The CDR3 coding sequence is TGTGCCAGCAGTAGAATCTCGAGCAGCTCCTATAATTCACCCCTCCACTTT.

The V call is TRBV5-1, the J call TRBJ2-3; TRBD2 matches at 9 bases. Germline V gives CDR1 SGHRS, CDR2 YFSETQ. The CDR3 runs to 16 residues. The junction had 13 bases not matched to a gene; V was cut back by 3 bases and J by 8 bases. The CDR3 sequence: CASSSALAGSVATQYF. Written as DNA, the CDR3 is TGCGCCAGCAGCTCAGCGCTAGCGGGAAGTGTTGCTACGCAGTATTTT.